A single sample is the source of the 16 T cell receptor beta chains below, sequenced in a study of cytomegalovirus exposure and HLA in healthy donors. Amplification used 60 Vbeta primers and 13 Jbeta primers. Method: immunoSEQ multiplex PCR; TCRdb's copy keeps in-frame clones and lacks some. The sample shows 95,000 to 100,000 clones, around 76% of them seen only once. Sequencing was done on a sample of PBMCs. These receptors came from a man between 35 and 55 years old in good health and CMV-seropositive.

The chain uses TRBV28 and TRBJ2-3, with 8 bases aligning to TRBD2. Germline loops: CDR1 MDHEN, CDR2 SYDVKM. CDR3 size: 14 residues. V gave up 10 bases and J gave up 6 bases; unmatched junction bases: 12. CDR3 nucleotide sequence: TGTGCCACCCCAGGAGCGGGAGTCGCGGATACGCAGTATTTT. Translating gives CATPGAGVADTQYF.

The sample holds a few counts of this clone. This chain connects TRBV10-3 to TRBJ2-7; tentatively, D is TRBD1 (6 bases). V lost 4 bases, J lost 5 bases, and 12 bases lay in between. This CDR3 spans 13 amino acids. From germline, CDR1 is ENHRY and CDR2 SYGVKD. The CDR3: CAISGNRDNEQYF. The CDR3 region has the DNA TGTGCCATCAGTGGAAACAGGGACAACGAGCAGTACTTC.

The rearrangement uses TRBV19 and TRBJ2-6, with D perhaps TRBD1 (5 bases). The V and J ends lost 11 bases and 0 bases respectively, with 5 bases between them. This CDR3 comprises 12 residues. Germline V CDR1 and CDR2: LNHDA, SQIVND (reference sequence). The CDR3 region has the DNA TGTGCCGGGGCCTCTGGGGCCAACGTCCTGACTTTC. Translating gives CAGASGANVLTF.

The V gene is TRBV2, the J gene TRBJ2-7; 15 nucleotides match TRBD2. The CDR3 consists of 17 residues. Germline V lookup: CDR1 SNHLY, CDR2 FYNNEI. J gave up 4 bases and V 8 bases, and 12 bases lay outside the gene matches. DNA of the CDR3: TGTGCCAGCTGGGGGACTAGCGGGGGGACATGGGATTACGAGCAGTACTTC. Translated: CASWGTSGGTWDYEQYF.

The rearrangement links TRBV28 to TRBJ1-2; D remains ambiguous. The V end lost 2 bases, the J end lost 1 base, and 11 bases lay between the germline ends. There are 15 residues in the CDR3. Germline assignment: CDR1 MDHEN and CDR2 SYDVKM. The CDR3 DNA follows: TGTGCCAGCAGTTTAGGGCCCAGAAATAACTATGGCTACACCTTC. The encoded protein is CASSLGPRNNYGYTF.

The chain couples TRBV6-5 to TRBJ1-5; no clear D. This CDR3 contains 14 residues. Deletions cut 5 bases from V and 4 bases from J, with 12 bases between. The germline V gene encodes CDR1 MNHEY and CDR2 SVGAGI. The DNA for the CDR3 is TGTGCCAGCAGTCCGTCCCCACGGAATCAGCCCCAGCATTTT. Translating it yields CASSPSPRNQPQHF.

The gene calls are TRBV6-1 and TRBJ2-2; D gene uncertain. The V gene lost 7 bases and the J gene lost 1 base, with 7 bases spanning the gap. Germline CDR1 and CDR2: MNHNS and SASEGT. This CDR3 region has 13 residues. CDR3 protein: CASNRQNTGELFF. The CDR3 nucleotides read TGTGCCAGCAACCGACAGAACACCGGGGAGCTGTTTTTT.

The gene calls are TRBV4-3 and TRBJ2-7, with D tentatively TRBD2 (6 bases). Germline assignment: CDR1 LGHNA and CDR2 YSLEER. V dropped 4 bases and J dropped 3 bases, with 16 bases sitting between them. CDR3 length: 15 amino acids. CDR3 nucleotide sequence: TGCGCCAGCAGCCCGGGACCAGCGGGTAACTACGAGCAGTACTTC. It translates to CASSPGPAGNYEQYF.

In DNA form, the CDR3 reads TGTGCCAGCTCACCTGAAAACAGGCGTGAAAAACTGTTTTTT. Its translation is CASSPENRREKLFF. The chain employs TRBV18 and TRBJ1-4; the D gene is possibly TRBD1 (5 bases). Trimming shortened V by 3 bases and J by 7 bases, and 12 bases separated the two germline ends. The CDR3 length is 14 residues. Germline CDR1 KGHSH, CDR2 LQKENI.

This clone turned up a few times. The genes are TRBV6-1 and TRBJ2-4; TRBD1 matches at 9 bases. CDR1 MNHNS and CDR2 SASEGT come from the germline V gene. This CDR3 is built from 13 residues. The V gene end was trimmed by 10 bases and the J gene end by 7 bases; junction bases not matched to a gene: 8. This CDR3 reads CATWTGDSNIQYF. The CDR3 DNA follows: TGTGCCACCTGGACAGGGGATAGTAACATTCAGTACTTC.

The J gene is TRBJ2-5, the V gene TRBV4-1, with a tentative D call TRBD1 (6 bases). V was pared by 1 base and J by 5 bases, with 17 bases between. From germline, CDR1 is MGHRA and CDR2 YSYEKL. This CDR3 spans 16 amino acids. The CDR3 DNA follows: TGCGCCAGCAGCCAAGTGGCAGACAGGTCAAGGGAGACCCAGTACTTC. Protein product: CASSQVADRSRETQYF.

This clone has more than one count but fewer than ten. V gene TRBV7-9 combines with J gene TRBJ1-1, with D perhaps matching TRBD1 (5 bases). Per germline, CDR1 SEHNR and CDR2 FQNEAQ (reference sequence). V lost 4 bases, J lost 4 bases, and 10 bases lay in between. The CDR3 consists of 13 residues. CDR3 residues: CASSSAGGTEAFF. The CDR3 DNA follows: TGTGCCAGCAGCTCCGCGGGGGGCACTGAAGCTTTCTTT.

The chain recombines TRBV4-3 with TRBJ1-4; maybe TRBD1 (6 bases). Trimming pared 0 bases from V and 7 bases from J, leaving 12 bases between. Germline V CDR1 and CDR2: LGHNA, YSLEER. CDR3 length: 15 amino acids. CDR3 in amino acids: CASSQEAGVGEKLFF. CDR3 coding DNA: TGCGCCAGCAGCCAAGAGGCAGGGGTCGGTGAAAAACTGTTTTTT.

The chain recombines TRBV6-5 with TRBJ2-1, with D perhaps TRBD2 (6 bases). The CDR3 loop spans 15 amino acids. V lost 6 bases to trimming and J lost 7 bases, with 19 bases between them. CDR1 is MNHEY and CDR2 is SVGAGI in the germline V gene. The CDR3 region is CASSPEGGGGNEQFF. CDR3 DNA sequence: TGTGCCAGCAGCCCTGAGGGAGGAGGAGGGAATGAGCAGTTCTTC.

The V gene is TRBV6-5, the J gene TRBJ2-7; tentative D call: TRBD2 (5 bases). This CDR3 is built from 14 residues. Trimming pared 2 bases from V and 4 bases from J, leaving 12 bases between. Germline V gene lookup returns CDR1 MNHEY and CDR2 SVGAGI. As DNA, the CDR3 is TGTGCCAGCAGTTACGGAGCGGAATCATACGAGCAGTACTTC. Amino acid sequence: CASSYGAESYEQYF.

This chain connects TRBV4-1 to TRBJ2-7; 8 bases match TRBD2. The ends lost 1 base at V and 3 bases at J; junction bases unmatched: 5. Per the germline V gene, CDR1 is MGHRA and CDR2 is YSYEKL. CDR3 length: 15 residues. The DNA of the CDR3 is TGCGCCAGCAGCCAAGGAGGAGCGGGAGACTACGAGCAGTACTTC. This translates into CASSQGGAGDYEQYF.